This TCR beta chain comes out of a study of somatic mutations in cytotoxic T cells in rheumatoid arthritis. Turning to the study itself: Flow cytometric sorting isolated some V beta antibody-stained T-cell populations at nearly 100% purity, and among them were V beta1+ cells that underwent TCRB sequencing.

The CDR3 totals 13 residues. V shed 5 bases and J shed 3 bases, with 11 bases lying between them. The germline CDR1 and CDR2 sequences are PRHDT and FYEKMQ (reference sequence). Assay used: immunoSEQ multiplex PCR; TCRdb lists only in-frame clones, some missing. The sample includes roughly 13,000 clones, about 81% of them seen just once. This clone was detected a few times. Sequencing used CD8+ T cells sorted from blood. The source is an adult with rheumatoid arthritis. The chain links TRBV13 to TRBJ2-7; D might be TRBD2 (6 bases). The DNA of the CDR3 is TGTGCCAGCAGCCCCAAGGGACTCTACGAGCAGTACTTC. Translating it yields CASSPKGLYEQYF.